This TCR beta chain was retrieved from a study of T-cell memory formation after mild COVID-19. General study points: Within pre-infection memory, some responding clones were found, suggesting cross-reactive memory joined. Contracting clones, day 15 to 85, had balanced CD4/CD8, and later expanders favored CD4+.

The germline CDR1 and CDR2 sequences are DFQATT and SNEGSKA (reference sequence). Trimming stripped 6 bases from V and 5 bases from J, with 13 bases between. The CDR3 is 12 amino acids. Each CDR3 protein is one row after TCRdb ran MiXCR on the 5' RACE reads. The sample shows about 350,000 distinct CDR3 sequences, approximately 14% of them seen only once. This clonotype was seen ten or more times. The antigen is undetermined. The sequence was collected from a man younger than 35 who had mild COVID-19 (a few samples of this study predate the infection). Cell type and time point are not known. Sequenced: PBMCs or a T cell subset sorted from them (not recorded which). This chain joins TRBV20-1 and TRBJ2-5; no clear D. The CDR3 sequence is CSAPRNRETQYF. The DNA of the CDR3 is TGCAGTGCCCCCCGCAACCGGGAGACCCAGTACTTC.